This T cell receptor (beta chain) was captured in a study of cytomegalovirus exposure and HLA in healthy donors. Broader study findings: High specificity and sensitivity for cytomegalovirus status were reported for the classifier. Cytomegalovirus-associated status was assigned to roughly 160 TCR beta chains. Among the most significant clusters, several appeared linked to common viral pathogens in a later analysis.

J lost 5 bases, V lost 10 bases, and 15 bases had no gene match. The CDR3 consists of 15 residues. Germline lookup yields CDR1 ENHRY and CDR2 SYGVKD. Details on this clone: What it binds is unknown.

The PCR made use of 60 Vbeta and 13 Jbeta primers. Some clones are missing from TCRdb's copy, which holds only in-frame ones; the method was immunoSEQ multiplex PCR. The sample shows more than 150,000 clones, 75% to 90% of them seen only once. The sequenced material came from PBMCs. The source of this sequence is a young woman in good health and CMV-seronegative. V and J are TRBV10-3 and TRBJ2-7; TRBD1 matches 9 bases. CDR3 bases: TGTGCCAGCAGCCCTGACTGGACAGGGGTTAACGAGCAGTACTTC. Translating gives CASSPDWTGVNEQYF.